The rows below give T cell receptor beta chains drawn from one sample of a study of Ad26.COV2.S vaccination and SARS-CoV-2 variants. Here immunoSEQ multiplex PCR was the method, and the copy in TCRdb shows in-frame clones only, minus some. Seen here are about 280,000 clones, roughly 86% observed once, and the top ten hold around 3%. The sequencing used peripheral blood, collected in a trial of Ad26.COV2.S vaccine versus placebo. These receptors were obtained from a person aged 18-65 years who received the Ad26.COV2.S COVID-19 vaccine or a placebo. CDR3s include the opening cysteine and the closing phenylalanine or tryptophan. The D gene is left open where the match is weak. The size entry is marked missing in some rows and otherwise reads once, few, many or a size class.

V gene: TRBV19; clone size: NA; J gene: TRBJ2-5; D gene: TRBD1; CDR3 DNA: TGTGCCAGTAGTGCCCAATACAGGGGGTCGAAGACCCAGTACTTC; CDR3 protein: CASSAQYRGSKTQYF
V gene: TRBV6-1; clone size: few; J gene: TRBJ1-1; D gene: TRBD1; CDR3 DNA: TGTGCCAGCAGTGACCCCAATCAATCGACAGGGTCAGCTTTCTTT; CDR3 protein: CASSDPNQSTGSAFF
V gene: TRBV30; clone size: NA; J gene: TRBJ2-7; D gene: TRBD2; CDR3 DNA: TGTGCCTGGAGTGTCGGACTAGACTCCTACGAGCAGTACTTC; CDR3 protein: CAWSVGLDSYEQYF
V gene: TRBV2; clone size: NA; J gene: TRBJ2-3; D gene: NA; CDR3 DNA: TGTGCCAGCAGTGTACGGGGAAGTGCAGATACGCAGTATTTT; CDR3 protein: CASSVRGSADTQYF
V gene: TRBV27; clone size: NA; J gene: TRBJ1-1; D gene: NA; CDR3 DNA: TGTGCCAGCAGTTTTGGGACTGAAGCTTTCTTT; CDR3 protein: CASSFGTEAFF
V gene: TRBV2; clone size: NA; J gene: TRBJ2-3; D gene: TRBD2; CDR3 DNA: TGTGCCAGCGTCGGACTAGCGGGGGTCACAGATACGCAGTATTTT; CDR3 protein: CASVGLAGVTDTQYF
V gene: TRBV11-2; clone size: NA; J gene: TRBJ1-1; D gene: NA; CDR3 DNA: TGTGCCAGCAGCTTAGGGCCCCTGAACACTGAAGCTTTCTTT; CDR3 protein: CASSLGPLNTEAFF
V gene: TRBV18; clone size: NA; J gene: TRBJ1-2; D gene: NA; CDR3 DNA: TGTGCCAGCTCACCCCGGAGCGAGGGTGACTATGGCTACACCTTC; CDR3 protein: CASSPRSEGDYGYTF
V gene: TRBV2; clone size: NA; J gene: TRBJ1-2; D gene: NA; CDR3 DNA: TGTGCCAGCAGTGGAAGGGAGGGCTACACCTTC; CDR3 protein: CASSGREGYTF
V gene: TRBV4-3; clone size: NA; J gene: TRBJ2-3; D gene: NA; CDR3 DNA: TGCGCCAGCAGCCAAGGGGGGACCGACACAGATACGCAGTATTTT; CDR3 protein: CASSQGGTDTDTQYF
V gene: TRBV7-2; clone size: NA; J gene: TRBJ1-2; D gene: NA; CDR3 DNA: TGTGCCAGCAGCTTAGTCGGGGATAACTATGGCTACACCTTC; CDR3 protein: CASSLVGDNYGYTF
V gene: TRBV4-1; clone size: many; J gene: TRBJ2-7; D gene: NA; CDR3 DNA: TGCGCCAGCAGCCAAGGTTACCTCTACGAGCAGTACTTC; CDR3 protein: CASSQGYLYEQYF
V gene: TRBV9; clone size: NA; J gene: TRBJ2-7; D gene: NA; CDR3 DNA: TGTGCCAGCAGCGTATCCCTAGAGGTGACCTCCTACGAGCAGTACTTC; CDR3 protein: CASSVSLEVTSYEQYF
V gene: TRBV29-1; clone size: NA; J gene: TRBJ2-7; D gene: TRBD1; CDR3 DNA: TGCAGCGTTGCCTTAAGGACAGGGGAAGGCGAGCAGTACTTC; CDR3 protein: CSVALRTGEGEQYF
V gene: TRBV6-1; clone size: NA; J gene: TRBJ2-7; D gene: NA; CDR3 DNA: TGTGCCAGCAGTGACCCGTTTAGGGGTTACGAGCAGTACTTC; CDR3 protein: CASSDPFRGYEQYF
V gene: TRBV5-1; clone size: NA; J gene: TRBJ2-5; D gene: NA; CDR3 DNA: TGCGCCAGCAGCTTGGCCGGCAGGGGGGCCCAAGAGACCCAGTACTTC; CDR3 protein: CASSLAGRGAQETQYF
V gene: TRBV11-1; clone size: NA; J gene: TRBJ1-1; D gene: NA; CDR3 DNA: TGTGCCAGCAGCTTAGCGATTTTAGAGCGGAGCACCAAGAACACTGAAGCTTTCTTT; CDR3 protein: CASSLAILERSTKNTEAFF
V gene: TRBV18; clone size: once; J gene: TRBJ1-3; D gene: NA; CDR3 DNA: TGTGCCAGCTCACCACCGGACACCCCAGGAAACACCATATATTTT; CDR3 protein: CASSPPDTPGNTIYF
V gene: TRBV7-2; clone size: NA; J gene: TRBJ1-1; D gene: NA; CDR3 DNA: TGTGCCAGCAGCTTACAGTCCAACACTGAAGCTTTCTTT; CDR3 protein: CASSLQSNTEAFF
V gene: TRBV20-1; clone size: few; J gene: TRBJ1-1; D gene: NA; CDR3 DNA: TGCAGTGCTAGTAATTCGTTCACTGAAGCTTTCTTT; CDR3 protein: CSASNSFTEAFF
V gene: TRBV9; clone size: NA; J gene: TRBJ1-2; D gene: TRBD1; CDR3 DNA: TGTGCCAGCAGCGCTAGGACAGGTGGCTACACCTTC; CDR3 protein: CASSARTGGYTF
V gene: TRBV6-5; clone size: NA; J gene: TRBJ2-1; D gene: TRBD1; CDR3 DNA: TGTGCCAGTAGGACAGGGGCTTACAATGAGCAGTTCTTC; CDR3 protein: CASRTGAYNEQFF
V gene: TRBV27; clone size: few; J gene: TRBJ2-3; D gene: TRBD2; CDR3 DNA: TGTGCCAGCATCTCCAGCGGGAGTGGCACAGATACGCAGTATTTT; CDR3 protein: CASISSGSGTDTQYF
V gene: TRBV6-1; clone size: NA; J gene: TRBJ2-7; D gene: NA; CDR3 DNA: TGTGCCAGCAGTGAAAAAAGATTGGGGTCTCGCTACGAGCAGTACTTC; CDR3 protein: CASSEKRLGSRYEQYF
V gene: TRBV7-9; clone size: NA; J gene: TRBJ2-1; D gene: NA; CDR3 DNA: TGTGCCAGCAGCCGTCGAATGGGTCGCGGCAATGAGCAGTTCTTC; CDR3 protein: CASSRRMGRGNEQFF
V gene: TRBV5-1; clone size: once; J gene: TRBJ1-1; D gene: TRBD1; CDR3 DNA: TGCGCCAGCAGCTCCGGACAGGGGATCGCTGAAGCTTTCTTT; CDR3 protein: CASSSGQGIAEAFF
V gene: TRBV6-2/TRBV6-3; clone size: NA; J gene: TRBJ1-1; D gene: TRBD1; CDR3 DNA: TGTGCCAGCAGTTCAAGGGGGCGTCGGACTGAAGCTTTCTTT; CDR3 protein: CASSSRGRRTEAFF
V gene: TRBV9; clone size: NA; J gene: TRBJ2-5; D gene: NA; CDR3 DNA: TGTGCCAGCGGAACCGGGACTGCGAGCCAGTACTTC; CDR3 protein: CASGTGTASQYF
V gene: TRBV6-6; clone size: NA; J gene: TRBJ2-1; D gene: TRBD2; CDR3 DNA: TGTGCCAGCAGTCTGACTAGCGGAGAACCCTCCTCCTACAATGAGCAGTTCTTC; CDR3 protein: CASSLTSGEPSSYNEQFF
V gene: TRBV5-6; clone size: NA; J gene: TRBJ1-2; D gene: NA; CDR3 DNA: TGTGCCAGCAGCCTCACCCAAGGGAACTATGGCTACACCTTC; CDR3 protein: CASSLTQGNYGYTF
V gene: TRBV28; clone size: NA; J gene: TRBJ1-3; D gene: NA; CDR3 DNA: TGTGCCAGCAGCCCCGGAGGGGTTGGAAACACCATATATTTT; CDR3 protein: CASSPGGVGNTIYF
V gene: TRBV7-9; clone size: NA; J gene: TRBJ2-1; D gene: TRBD2; CDR3 DNA: TGTGCCAGCAGCTCGTGGGCTAGCGGCCACAATGAGCAGTTCTTC; CDR3 protein: CASSSWASGHNEQFF
V gene: TRBV5-1; clone size: NA; J gene: TRBJ1-4; D gene: TRBD1; CDR3 DNA: TGCGCCAGCAGCTACCTACCGGGACAGGGAGGCGAAAAACTGTTTTTT; CDR3 protein: CASSYLPGQGGEKLFF
V gene: TRBV18; clone size: once; J gene: TRBJ1-2; D gene: TRBD1; CDR3 DNA: TGTGCCAGCTCCGAAGGACAGGGGGTTTGGGGCTACACCTTC; CDR3 protein: CASSEGQGVWGYTF
V gene: TRBV11-1; clone size: NA; J gene: TRBJ1-5; D gene: TRBD1; CDR3 DNA: TGTGCCAGCAGCTTAAGGACAGGGGTACTCAATCAGCCCCAGCATTTT; CDR3 protein: CASSLRTGVLNQPQHF
V gene: TRBV14; clone size: NA; J gene: TRBJ1-3; D gene: NA; CDR3 DNA: TGTGCCAGCAGCTTATCTAACTCTGGAAACACCATATATTTT; CDR3 protein: CASSLSNSGNTIYF
V gene: TRBV6-5; clone size: NA; J gene: TRBJ1-2; D gene: NA; CDR3 DNA: TGTGCCAGCAGTTTGAACCCCAGCTATGGCTACACCTTC; CDR3 protein: CASSLNPSYGYTF
V gene: TRBV4-2; clone size: NA; J gene: TRBJ1-5; D gene: NA; CDR3 DNA: TGTGCCAGCAGCCAAGACGGAACAGCGCGCAATCAGCCCCAGCATTTT; CDR3 protein: CASSQDGTARNQPQHF
V gene: TRBV9; clone size: once; J gene: TRBJ2-3; D gene: TRBD2; CDR3 DNA: TGTGCCAGCAGCGTAGGAATCGGGGGGTGGGATACGCAGTATTTT; CDR3 protein: CASSVGIGGWDTQYF
V gene: TRBV7-9; clone size: NA; J gene: TRBJ1-1; D gene: TRBD1; CDR3 DNA: TGTGCCAGCAGCAAAACAGGGGGCGCGGGTGAAGCTTTCTTT; CDR3 protein: CASSKTGGAGEAFF
V gene: TRBV7-2; clone size: NA; J gene: TRBJ2-2; D gene: NA; CDR3 DNA: TGTGCCAGCAGCCCCCACACCGGGGAGCTGTTTTTT; CDR3 protein: CASSPHTGELFF
V gene: TRBV5-1; clone size: few; J gene: TRBJ1-2; D gene: NA; CDR3 DNA: TGCGCCAGCAGACAGGGAAACTATGGCTACACCTTC; CDR3 protein: CASRQGNYGYTF
V gene: TRBV3-1/TRBV3-2; clone size: few; J gene: TRBJ2-7; D gene: TRBD1; CDR3 DNA: TGTGCCAGCAGCCGAGCGACAGGGGGGGTCGAGCAGTACTTC; CDR3 protein: CASSRATGGVEQYF
V gene: TRBV7-2; clone size: once; J gene: TRBJ2-7; D gene: NA; CDR3 DNA: TGTGCCAGCAGCTTAGCGGCCGGGCAGGCCGCCTACGAGCAGTACTTC; CDR3 protein: CASSLAAGQAAYEQYF
V gene: TRBV7-3; clone size: NA; J gene: TRBJ2-1; D gene: TRBD2; CDR3 DNA: TGTGCCAGCAGCTTAATAGCGGGGCGGAATGAGCAGTTCTTC; CDR3 protein: CASSLIAGRNEQFF
V gene: TRBV25-1; clone size: NA; J gene: TRBJ2-1; D gene: TRBD2; CDR3 DNA: TGTGCCAGCAGTCATTTAGCGGGAGGGGTGAGGAATGAGCAGTTCTTC; CDR3 protein: CASSHLAGGVRNEQFF
V gene: TRBV5-4; clone size: NA; J gene: TRBJ2-3; D gene: TRBD2; CDR3 DNA: TGTGCCAGCAGAACCGGGACTAGTAGAACTAGCACAGATACGCAGTATTTT; CDR3 protein: CASRTGTSRTSTDTQYF
V gene: TRBV10-3; clone size: NA; J gene: TRBJ1-2; D gene: NA; CDR3 DNA: TGTGCCATCAGTGAGTCGTATTTCAGGGCCCGAGCTAACTATGGCTACACCTTC; CDR3 protein: CAISESYFRARANYGYTF
V gene: TRBV2; clone size: NA; J gene: TRBJ1-2; D gene: TRBD1; CDR3 DNA: TGTGCCAGCAGAGGGACAGGGGGCCTTGGCTACACCTTC; CDR3 protein: CASRGTGGLGYTF
V gene: TRBV19; clone size: NA; J gene: TRBJ2-3; D gene: NA; CDR3 DNA: TGTGCCAGTAGTATATCGCGGGCTAGCACAGATACGCAGTATTTT; CDR3 protein: CASSISRASTDTQYF
V gene: TRBV18; clone size: NA; J gene: TRBJ2-7; D gene: NA; CDR3 DNA: TGTGCCAGCTCACGTTCAGACTACGAGCAGTACTTC; CDR3 protein: CASSRSDYEQYF
V gene: TRBV29-1; clone size: NA; J gene: TRBJ1-1; D gene: NA; CDR3 DNA: TGCAGCGTTGAGCCGGGGGGGCCGAACACTGAAGCTTTCTTT; CDR3 protein: CSVEPGGPNTEAFF